This T cell receptor (beta chain) was sequenced during a study of preoperative IRX-2 immunotherapy in early breast cancer. The germline CDR1 and CDR2 sequences are SGHRS and YFSETQ. V dropped 1 base and J dropped 5; count of bases not matched to a gene: 8. CDR3 size: 15 residues. The repertoire was sequenced with immunoSEQ multiplex PCR; TCRdb's copy has only in-frame clones and lacks some. The repertoire holds over 55,000 clones, with around 94% as singletons. Treatment here: preoperative locoregional IRX-2 cytokine immunotherapy. Patients received preoperative, locoregional IRX-2 cytokine immunotherapy in a phase Ib study.

This receptor was identified in a human donor with breast cancer. This specimen was acquired from a patient treated with IRX-2 immunotherapy. The genes are TRBV5-1 and TRBJ2-7; 8 bases line up with TRBD1. In nucleotides, the CDR3 is TGCGCCAGCAGCTTGACGGACAGGGAGTATAACGAGCAGTACTTC. It yields the protein CASSLTDREYNEQYF.